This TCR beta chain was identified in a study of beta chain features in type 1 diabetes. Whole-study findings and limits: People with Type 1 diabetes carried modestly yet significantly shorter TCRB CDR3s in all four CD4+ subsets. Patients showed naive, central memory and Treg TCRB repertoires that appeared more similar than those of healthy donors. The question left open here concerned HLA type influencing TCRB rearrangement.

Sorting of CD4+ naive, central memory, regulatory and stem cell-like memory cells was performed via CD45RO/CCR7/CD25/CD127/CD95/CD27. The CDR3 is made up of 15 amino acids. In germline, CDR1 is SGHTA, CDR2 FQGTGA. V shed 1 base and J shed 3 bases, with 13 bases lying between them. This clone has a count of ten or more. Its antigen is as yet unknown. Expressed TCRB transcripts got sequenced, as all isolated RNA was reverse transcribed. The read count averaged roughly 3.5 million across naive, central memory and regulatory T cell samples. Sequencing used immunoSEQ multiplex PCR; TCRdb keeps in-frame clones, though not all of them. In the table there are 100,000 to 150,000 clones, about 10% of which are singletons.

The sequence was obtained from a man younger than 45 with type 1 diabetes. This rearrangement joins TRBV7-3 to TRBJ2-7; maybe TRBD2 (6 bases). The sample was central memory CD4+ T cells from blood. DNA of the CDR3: TGTGCCAGCAGCTTAATTGGCGGGAACATCTACGAGCAGTACTTC. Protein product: CASSLIGGNIYEQYF.